This T cell receptor (beta chain) emerged from a study of cytotoxic CD8 clonotypes in ibrutinib-treated CLL. Study results and limitations: Public clonotypes proved infrequent, and on treatment they shrank or remained steady. Progressing patients had sampling times that differed from those of sustained-remission patients. Clonality, elevated at ibrutinib response, dropped back toward baseline at progression.

Here immunoSEQ multiplex PCR was the method, and the copy in TCRdb shows in-frame clones only, minus some. The sample holds around 19,000 clones, approximately 60% seen once. Germline V gives CDR1 SGHDN, CDR2 FVKESK. The CDR3 totals 20 residues. Losses at the gene ends were 1 base for V and 4 bases for J; bases not matched to a gene: 21. On this clone: What it binds is unknown.

Investigators sourced approximately 1.8 micrograms of genomic DNA from cryopreserved PBMCs for TCR beta libraries. The sequences come from PBMCs, collected after 12 months of ibrutinib treatment. The chain employs TRBV14 and TRBJ2-7; 8 nucleotides align to TRBD1. This receptor was taken from a human donor with chronic lymphocytic leukemia. The CDR3 spells CASSQAHPSGQGVILYEQYF. The CDR3 DNA reads TGTGCCAGCAGCCAAGCCCACCCCTCTGGACAGGGAGTTATTCTTTACGAGCAGTACTTC.